The present T cell receptor (beta chain) was sequenced within a study of CD8 T cells in ankylosing spondylitis. Notes on the study in general: It appeared that ankylosing spondylitis blood was characterized by a TCR beta motif of 8 or 9 highly homologous variants. The authors reported significant enrichment of disease-linked clones in matched ankylosing spondylitis synovial fluid. Past research had described some motif variants in reactive arthritis synovial fluid and blood.

This clonotype has more than one count but fewer than ten. What it binds is unknown. 5'-RACE, quantitative and with molecular barcodes, yielded the TCR beta libraries. Each CDR3 protein gets one entry after TCRdb re-called the 5' RACE reads with MiXCR. This table holds 230,000 or so distinct CDR3 sequences, about 18% found once. Germline V lookup: CDR1 MGHRA, CDR2 YSYEKL. The CDR3 sequence is 16 residues long. Trimming at V came to 0 bases and at J to 4 bases, leaving 4 bases not matched to a gene. The chain carries TRBV4-1 and TRBJ2-1, with 9 nucleotides matching TRBD2. The clonotype comes from a male donor with ankylosing spondylitis or in good health (not recorded which). Sequencing input: blood, either unsorted or a sorted T cell fraction (not recorded which). The CDR3 loop reads CASSQEVLAGYNEQFF. CDR3 DNA: TGCGCCAGCAGCCAAGAAGTTCTAGCGGGGTACAATGAGCAGTTCTTC.